The T cell receptor (beta chain) described here comes from a study of T cell repertoires in cytomegalovirus infection. There are 17 residues in the CDR3. The germline V gene has CDR1 MGHDK and CDR2 SYGVNS. TCRdb analysed the reads with MiXCR anew, one entry per CDR3 protein. The data hold about 180,000 distinct CDR3 sequences, with around an eighth observed a single time. Note on this clonotype: This may stem from a read error, because a much larger clone lies one nucleotide away.

The chain links TRBV25-1 to TRBJ1-1, with 8 bases lining up with TRBD1. The receptor was derived from a human donor in good health (CMV status not recorded). Some clones in this sample may be carry-over from other donors' samples. The specimen was PBMCs. CDR3 loop: CASSEWGQGALNAEAFF. CDR3 coding DNA: TGTGCCAGCAGTGAATGGGGGCAGGGGGCTCTGAACGCTGAAGCTTTCTTT.